One and the same sample provided the 5 T cell receptor beta chains below, sequenced in a study of blood T cell repertoires in COVID-19. TCRdb's copy holds only in-frame clones and misses some; the assay was immunoSEQ multiplex PCR. Altogether about 3,600 clones are present, about 74% being singletons, with the ten largest covering 40% to 55%. The sample consisted of peripheral blood. The receptors stem from a human donor in a cohort sampled during active COVID-19.

This clone ranks as medium-sized (0.01 to 0.1%). J is TRBJ1-4 and V is TRBV4-3, with 8 nucleotides matching TRBD1. CDR1 is LGHNA, CDR2 YSLEER, per germline. The CDR3 extends over 16 amino acids. With 0 bases clipped from V and 7 bases from J, the junction kept 7 bases outside the gene matches. CDR3 sequence reads: CASSQDRGRDVEKLFF. CDR3 in DNA: TGCGCCAGCAGCCAAGACAGGGGGCGCGATGTTGAAAAACTGTTTTTT.

V usage is TRBV25-1 and J usage is TRBJ2-1; TRBD1 is a possible D gene (5 bases). The CDR3 has 15 residues. The germline V gene encodes CDR1 MGHDK and CDR2 SYGVNS. The V end lost 0 bases, the J end lost 7 bases, and 13 bases lay between the germline ends. The CDR3 is CASSEYGRGLNEQFF. The CDR3 nucleotides are TGTGCCAGCAGTGAATACGGTAGGGGCCTAAATGAGCAGTTCTTC.

This clone was seen a handful of times. This chain connects TRBV29-1 to TRBJ1-2, with no clear D. The CDR3 is made up of 13 amino acids. V was pared by 5 bases and J by 0 bases, with 10 bases between. Germline V gene data show CDR1 as SQVTM and CDR2 as ANQGSEA. Written as DNA, the CDR3 is TGCAGCGTTTCTGCGGGAACTAACTATGGCTACACCTTC. This gives the protein CSVSAGTNYGYTF.

This sequence joins TRBV3-1 (or the pseudogene TRBV3-2) and TRBJ2-6, with D possibly matching TRBD1 (6 bases). The CDR3 is 15 residues long. Germline V gives CDR1 LGHDT, CDR2 YNNKEL (reference sequence). Trimming took 4 bases from V and 2 from J, leaving 9 bases between them. The CDR3, as DNA: TGTGCCAGCAGCCGAGGGGGAGCTGGGGCCAACGTCCTGACTTTC. It specifies CASSRGGAGANVLTF.

The genes are TRBV12-5 and TRBJ1-1; no definite D call. The CDR3 is made up of 12 amino acids. Germline V gives CDR1 LGHNT, CDR2 FRNRAP. The V gene lost 3 bases and the J gene lost 5 bases, with 7 bases spanning the gap. In nucleotides, the CDR3 is TGTGCTAGTGGTTTCCCTCTGACTGAAGCTTTCTTT. Protein product: CASGFPLTEAFF.